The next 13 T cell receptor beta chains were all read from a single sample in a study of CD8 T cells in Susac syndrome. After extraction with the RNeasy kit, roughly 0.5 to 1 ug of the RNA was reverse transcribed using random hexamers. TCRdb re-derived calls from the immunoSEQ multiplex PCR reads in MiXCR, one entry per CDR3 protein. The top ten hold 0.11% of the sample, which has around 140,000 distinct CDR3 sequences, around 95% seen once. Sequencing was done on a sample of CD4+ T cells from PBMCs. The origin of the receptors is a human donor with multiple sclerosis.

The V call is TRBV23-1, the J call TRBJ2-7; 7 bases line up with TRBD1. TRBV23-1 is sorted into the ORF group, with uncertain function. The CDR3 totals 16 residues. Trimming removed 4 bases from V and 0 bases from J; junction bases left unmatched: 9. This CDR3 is CASSRRGQASSYEQYF. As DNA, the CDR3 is TGCGCCAGCAGTCGACGCGGACAGGCGAGCTCCTACGAGCAGTACTTC.

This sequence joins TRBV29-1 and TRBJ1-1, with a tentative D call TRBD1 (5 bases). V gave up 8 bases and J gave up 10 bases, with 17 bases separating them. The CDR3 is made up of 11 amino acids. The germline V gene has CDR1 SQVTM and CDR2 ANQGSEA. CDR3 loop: CSHEGLSGAFF. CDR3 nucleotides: TGCAGCCATGAGGGACTTTCCGGAGCTTTCTTT.

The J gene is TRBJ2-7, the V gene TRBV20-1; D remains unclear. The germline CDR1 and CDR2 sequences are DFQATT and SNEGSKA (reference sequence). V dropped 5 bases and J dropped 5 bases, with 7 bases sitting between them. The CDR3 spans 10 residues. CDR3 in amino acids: CSAANNEQYF. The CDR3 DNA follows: TGCAGTGCTGCGAACAACGAGCAGTACTTC.

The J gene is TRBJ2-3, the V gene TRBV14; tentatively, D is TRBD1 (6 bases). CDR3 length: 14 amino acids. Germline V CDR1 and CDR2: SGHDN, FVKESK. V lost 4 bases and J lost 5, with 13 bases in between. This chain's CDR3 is CASSPRQVGDTQYF. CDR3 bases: TGTGCCAGCAGCCCCCGACAGGTTGGAGATACGCAGTATTTT. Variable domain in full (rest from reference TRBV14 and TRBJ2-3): EAGVTQFPSHSVIEKGQTVTLRCDPISGHDNLYWYRRVMGKEIKFLLHFVKESKQDESGMPNNRFLAERTGGTYSTLKVQPAELEDSGVYFCASSPRQVGDTQYFGPGTRLTVL.

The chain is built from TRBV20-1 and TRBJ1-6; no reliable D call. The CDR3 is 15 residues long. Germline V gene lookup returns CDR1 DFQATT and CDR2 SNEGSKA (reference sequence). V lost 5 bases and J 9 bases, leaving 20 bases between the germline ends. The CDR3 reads CSADPSLGDGSPLHF. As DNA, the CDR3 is TGCAGTGCTGATCCCAGTCTGGGAGATGGTTCACCCCTCCACTTT.

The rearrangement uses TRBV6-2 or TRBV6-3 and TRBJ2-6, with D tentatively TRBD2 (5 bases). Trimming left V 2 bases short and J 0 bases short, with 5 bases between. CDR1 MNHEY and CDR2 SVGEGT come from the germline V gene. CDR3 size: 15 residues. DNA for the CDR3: TGTGCCAGCAGTTACGCGGGCTCTGGGGCCAACGTCCTGACTTTC. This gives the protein CASSYAGSGANVLTF.

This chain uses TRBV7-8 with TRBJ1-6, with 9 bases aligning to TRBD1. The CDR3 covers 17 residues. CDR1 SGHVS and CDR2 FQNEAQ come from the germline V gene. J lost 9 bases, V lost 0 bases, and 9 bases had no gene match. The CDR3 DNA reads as TGTGCCAGCAGCTTAGCTGCCCCGGGACAGGGCGGTTCACCCCTCCACTTT. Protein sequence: CASSLAAPGQGGSPLHF.

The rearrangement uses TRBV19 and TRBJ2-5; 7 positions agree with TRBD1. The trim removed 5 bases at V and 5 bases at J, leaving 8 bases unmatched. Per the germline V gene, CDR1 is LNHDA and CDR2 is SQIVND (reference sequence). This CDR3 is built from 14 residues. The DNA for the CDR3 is TGTGCCAGTAGTTCACGACAGGGTTGGGAGACCCAGTACTTC. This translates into CASSSRQGWETQYF. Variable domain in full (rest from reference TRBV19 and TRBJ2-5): DGGITQSPKYLFRKEGQNVTLSCEQNLNHDAMYWYRQDPGQGLRLIYYSQIVNDFQKGDIAEGYSVSREKKESFPLTVTSAQKNPTAFYLCASSSRQGWETQYFGPGTRLLVL.

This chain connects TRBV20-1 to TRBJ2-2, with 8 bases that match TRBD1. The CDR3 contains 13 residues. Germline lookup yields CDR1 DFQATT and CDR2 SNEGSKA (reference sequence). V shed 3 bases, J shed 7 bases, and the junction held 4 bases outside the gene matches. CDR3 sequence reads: CSARNTGGGELFF. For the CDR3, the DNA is TGCAGTGCTAGGAACACAGGGGGCGGGGAGCTGTTTTTT.

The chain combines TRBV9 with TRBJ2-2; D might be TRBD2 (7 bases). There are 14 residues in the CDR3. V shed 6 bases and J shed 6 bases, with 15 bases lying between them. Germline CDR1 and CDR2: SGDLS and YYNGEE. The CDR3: CASTNREGSGELFF. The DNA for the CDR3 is TGTGCCAGCACAAACAGGGAGGGGTCCGGGGAGCTGTTTTTT.

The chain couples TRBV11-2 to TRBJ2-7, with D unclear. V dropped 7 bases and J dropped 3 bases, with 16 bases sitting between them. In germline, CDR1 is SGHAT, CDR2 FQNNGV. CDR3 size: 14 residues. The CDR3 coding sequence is TGTGCCAGCACCGTTGGACCGACCGGCTACGAGCAGTACTTC. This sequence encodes CASTVGPTGYEQYF.

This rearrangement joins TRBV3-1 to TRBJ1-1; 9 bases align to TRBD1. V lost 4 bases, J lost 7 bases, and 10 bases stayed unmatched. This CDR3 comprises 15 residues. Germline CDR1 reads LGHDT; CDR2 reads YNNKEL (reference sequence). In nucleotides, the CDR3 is TGTGCCAGCAGCCTCCGTCGCCGGGACAGGGATGAAGCTTTCTTT. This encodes CASSLRRRDRDEAFF.

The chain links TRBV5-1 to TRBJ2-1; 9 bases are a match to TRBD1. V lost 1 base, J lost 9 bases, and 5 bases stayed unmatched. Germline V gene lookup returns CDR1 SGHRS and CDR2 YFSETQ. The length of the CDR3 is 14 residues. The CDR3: CASSLRTGEGEQFF. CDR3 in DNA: TGCGCCAGCAGCTTGCGGACAGGGGAAGGTGAGCAGTTCTTC.